This paragraph covers one TCR beta chain sequence. The data were obtained in a study of shared clonotypes between healthy human individuals. Assay: immunoSEQ multiplex PCR; the TCRdb copy retains only in-frame clones and omits some. The repertoire has 2,500,000 or so clones, around 93% of them found once; the top ten carry around 0.38%. Sequenced: naive CD4+ T cells from PBMCs. The subset was: CD45RA+ positively selected. The clonotype comes from a man younger than 35 in good health. Some clones in this sample may be carry-over from other donors' samples.

In nucleotides, the CDR3 is TGTGCCAGCTCACCAGATGGGGCGATCCTGGGGGAAAAACTGTTTTTT. This gives the protein CASSPDGAILGEKLFF. This sequence joins TRBV18 and TRBJ1-4; maybe TRBD1 (5 bases). The ends were cut back, 2 bases at V and 8 bases at J, with 18 bases in the middle. The CDR3 contains 16 residues. Germline CDR1 reads KGHSH; CDR2 reads LQKENI.